These 8 T cell receptor beta chains originate from one sample sequenced in a study of T-cell memory formation after mild COVID-19. TCRdb reanalysed the 5' RACE reads using MiXCR and keeps one entry per CDR3 protein. The data show 350,000 to 400,000 distinct CDR3 sequences, under 25% seen once. What was sequenced was PBMCs or a T cell subset sorted from them (not recorded which). These receptors originate from an adult woman who had mild COVID-19 (a few samples of this study predate the infection). Cell type and time point are not known.

J is TRBJ2-2 and V is TRBV6-5; D possibly uses TRBD1 or TRBD2 (7 bases each). Germline V gene data show CDR1 as MNHEY and CDR2 as SVGAGI. Trimming removed 5 bases at V and 4 bases at J, with 20 bases between. The CDR3 sequence is 17 residues long. CDR3 sequence (DNA): TGTGCCAGCAGTCGAACACCGCAGGGGGGGGGCACCGGGGAGCTGTTTTTT. Its protein is CASSRTPQGGGTGELFF.

This clonotype was seen only a few times. This chain joins TRBV7-2 and TRBJ2-1; 16 bases align to TRBD2. Trimming at V came to 0 bases and at J to 7 bases, leaving 12 bases not matched to a gene. Germline V gives CDR1 SGHTA, CDR2 FQGNSA. The CDR3 is made up of 20 amino acids. The CDR3 DNA sequence: TGTGCCAGCAGCTTAGCGGAGGGGGGACTAGCGGGAGGGAGGTATAATGAGCAGTTCTTC. It yields the protein CASSLAEGGLAGGRYNEQFF.

The table lists this clonotype with a few counts. The chain couples TRBV7-2 to TRBJ1-2; D not resolved. Germline assignment: CDR1 SGHTA and CDR2 FQGNSA. The CDR3 sequence is 15 residues long. The V end lost 1 base, the J end lost 1 base, and 10 bases lay between the germline ends. The chain's CDR3 is CASSLEYSHNYGYTF. As DNA, the CDR3 is TGTGCCAGCAGCTTAGAATATTCCCATAACTATGGCTACACCTTC.

The rearrangement joins TRBV12-5 to TRBJ1-3; D uncertain. There are 15 residues in the CDR3. Germline CDR1 LGHNT, CDR2 FRNRAP. V was shortened by 1 base and J by 2 bases, with 9 bases between the two germline ends. DNA of the CDR3: TGTGCTAGTGGTTTGGATCTACACCCTGGAAACACCATATATTTT. Encoded protein: CASGLDLHPGNTIYF.

A few counts support this clonotype. J is TRBJ2-5 and V is TRBV24-1; 7 nucleotides line up with TRBD1. V trimming: 2 bases; J trimming: 5 bases; junction bases outside the gene matches: 7. Germline-derived CDR1 and CDR2 are KGHDR and SFDVKD. The CDR3 totals 15 residues. The CDR3 here is CATSDSGTAEETQYF. In DNA, the CDR3 is TGTGCCACCAGTGATTCCGGGACAGCGGAGGAGACCCAGTACTTC.

The V and J genes are TRBV9 and TRBJ1-5; the match to TRBD1 covers 9 bases. Unmatched junction bases numbered 9, after V lost 5 bases and J lost 3 bases. Germline CDR1 and CDR2: SGDLS and YYNGEE. The CDR3 runs 16 residues. The CDR3 coding sequence is TGTGCCAGCAGTCACGCGCGGGACAGGGACAATCAGCCCCAGCATTTT. As protein: CASSHARDRDNQPQHF.

The table lists this clonotype with a few counts. The chain is built from TRBV3-1 and TRBJ2-1; tentatively, D is TRBD1 or TRBD2 (5 bases each). The V gene's germline CDR1 is LGHDT and CDR2 YNNKEL (reference sequence). This CDR3 is 15 amino acids long. V was pared by 3 bases and J by 7 bases, with 16 bases between. CDR3 sequence (DNA): TGTGCCAGCAGCCAGGCCATGGGACGACCGAATGAGCAGTTCTTC. Its protein product is CASSQAMGRPNEQFF.

This clonotype was observed a handful of times. The rearrangement uses TRBV14 and TRBJ1-1; no clear D gene. CDR1 and CDR2 from the germline V gene are SGHDN and FVKESK. V shed 0 bases and J shed 6 bases, with 20 bases lying between them. The CDR3 has 17 amino acids. The CDR3 region is CASSQDGFWVSVPEAFF. The CDR3 nucleotides are TGTGCCAGCAGCCAAGATGGATTTTGGGTTTCCGTCCCTGAAGCTTTCTTT.